Sequencing of this TCR beta chain was carried out in a study of control samples from healthy donors and cancer patients. This clone was picked up one time. With 1 base clipped from V and 2 bases from J, the junction kept 1 base outside the gene matches. The germline V gene encodes CDR1 MGHRA and CDR2 YSYEKL. The CDR3 totals 15 residues. Profiling relied on immunoSEQ multiplex PCR, and the TCRdb table lists in-frame clones only, not all of them. The repertoire holds about 84,000 clones, with 91% as singletons. The sequence derives from a man aged 25-45 years in good health. The material sequenced was blood. This chain joins TRBV4-1 and TRBJ2-7, with TRBD2 identical over 11 bases. CDR3 in amino acids: CASSQGLAGTYEQYF. The CDR3 bases are TGCGCCAGCAGCCAAGGACTAGCGGGGACCTACGAGCAGTACTTC.